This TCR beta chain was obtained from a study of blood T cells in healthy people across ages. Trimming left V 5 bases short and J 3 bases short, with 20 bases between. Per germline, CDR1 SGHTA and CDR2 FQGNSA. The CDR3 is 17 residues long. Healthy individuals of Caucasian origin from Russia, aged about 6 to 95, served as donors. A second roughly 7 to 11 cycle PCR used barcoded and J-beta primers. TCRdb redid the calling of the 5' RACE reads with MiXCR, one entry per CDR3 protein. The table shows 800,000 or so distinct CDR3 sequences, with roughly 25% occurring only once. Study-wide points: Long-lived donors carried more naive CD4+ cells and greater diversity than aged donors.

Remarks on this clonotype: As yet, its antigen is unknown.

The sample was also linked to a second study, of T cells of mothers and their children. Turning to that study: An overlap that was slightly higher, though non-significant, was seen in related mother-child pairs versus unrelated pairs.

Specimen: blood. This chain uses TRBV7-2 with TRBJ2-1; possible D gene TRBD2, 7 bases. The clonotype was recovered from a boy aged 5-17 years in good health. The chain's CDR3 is CASSGGRGGAGYNEQFF. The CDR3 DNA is TGTGCCAGCAGCGGGGGCCGGGGAGGGGCCGGCTACAATGAGCAGTTCTTC.